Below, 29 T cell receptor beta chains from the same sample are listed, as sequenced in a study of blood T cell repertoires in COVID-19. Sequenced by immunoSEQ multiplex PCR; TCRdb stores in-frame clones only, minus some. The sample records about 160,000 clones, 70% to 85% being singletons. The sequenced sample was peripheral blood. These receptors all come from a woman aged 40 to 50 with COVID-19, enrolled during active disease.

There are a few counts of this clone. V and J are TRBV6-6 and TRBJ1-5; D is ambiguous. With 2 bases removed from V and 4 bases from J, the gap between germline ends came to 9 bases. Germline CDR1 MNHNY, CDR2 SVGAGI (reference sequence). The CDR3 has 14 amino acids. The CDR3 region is CASSYGGKNQPQHF. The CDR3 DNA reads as TGTGCCAGCAGTTACGGAGGAAAAAATCAGCCCCAGCATTTT.

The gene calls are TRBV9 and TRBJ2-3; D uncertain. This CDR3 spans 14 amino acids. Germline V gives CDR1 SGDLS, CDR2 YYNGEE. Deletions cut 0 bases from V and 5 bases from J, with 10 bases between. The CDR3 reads CASSVDGARDTQYF. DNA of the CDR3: TGTGCCAGCAGCGTAGACGGCGCTAGAGATACGCAGTATTTT.

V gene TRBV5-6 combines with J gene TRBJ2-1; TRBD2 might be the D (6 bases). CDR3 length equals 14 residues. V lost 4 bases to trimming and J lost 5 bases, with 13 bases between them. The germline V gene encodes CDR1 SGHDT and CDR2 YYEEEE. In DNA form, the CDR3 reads TGTGCCAGCAGCGCGCTCGGGACTCACAATGAGCAGTTCTTC. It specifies CASSALGTHNEQFF.

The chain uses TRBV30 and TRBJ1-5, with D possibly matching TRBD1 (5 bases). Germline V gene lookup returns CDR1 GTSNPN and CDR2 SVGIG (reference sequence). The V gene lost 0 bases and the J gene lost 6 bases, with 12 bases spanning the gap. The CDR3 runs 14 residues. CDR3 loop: CAWSVLGGSQPQHF. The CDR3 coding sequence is TGTGCCTGGAGTGTTTTGGGGGGAAGTCAGCCCCAGCATTTT.

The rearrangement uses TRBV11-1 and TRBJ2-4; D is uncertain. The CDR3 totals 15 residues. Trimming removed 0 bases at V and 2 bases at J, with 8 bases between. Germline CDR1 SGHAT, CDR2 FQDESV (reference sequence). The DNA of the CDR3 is TGTGCCAGCAGCTTAGCGACTGCGACCAAAAACATTCAGTACTTC. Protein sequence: CASSLATATKNIQYF.

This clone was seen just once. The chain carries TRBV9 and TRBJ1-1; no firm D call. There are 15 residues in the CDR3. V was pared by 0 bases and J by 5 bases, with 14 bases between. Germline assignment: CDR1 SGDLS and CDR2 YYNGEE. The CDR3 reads CASSVGILAGTEAFF. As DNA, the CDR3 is TGTGCCAGCAGCGTAGGTATACTGGCCGGGACTGAAGCTTTCTTT.

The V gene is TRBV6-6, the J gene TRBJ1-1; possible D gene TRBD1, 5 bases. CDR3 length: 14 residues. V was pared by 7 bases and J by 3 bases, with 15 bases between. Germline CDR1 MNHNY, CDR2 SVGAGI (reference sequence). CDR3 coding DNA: TGTGCCAGCACCTTGGACACCCTAGACACTGAAGCTTTCTTT. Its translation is CASTLDTLDTEAFF.

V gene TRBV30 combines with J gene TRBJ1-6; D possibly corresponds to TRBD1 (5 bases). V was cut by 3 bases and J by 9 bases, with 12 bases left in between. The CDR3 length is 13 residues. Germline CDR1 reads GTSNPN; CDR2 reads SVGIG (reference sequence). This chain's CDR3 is CAWSSQGGSPLHF. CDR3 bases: TGTGCCTGGAGCTCCCAGGGCGGTTCACCCCTCCACTTT.

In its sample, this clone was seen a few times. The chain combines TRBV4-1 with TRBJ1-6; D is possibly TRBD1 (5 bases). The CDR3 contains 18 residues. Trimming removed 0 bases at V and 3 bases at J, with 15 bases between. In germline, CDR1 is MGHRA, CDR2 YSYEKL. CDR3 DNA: TGCGCCAGCAGCCAAGAAAGGGGCTCAGGGAACTATAATTCACCCCTCCACTTT. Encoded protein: CASSQERGSGNYNSPLHF.

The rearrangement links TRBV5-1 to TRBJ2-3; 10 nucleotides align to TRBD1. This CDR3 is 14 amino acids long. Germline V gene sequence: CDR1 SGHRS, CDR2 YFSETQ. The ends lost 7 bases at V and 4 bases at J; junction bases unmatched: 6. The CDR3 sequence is CASRTGTGADTQYF. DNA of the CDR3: TGCGCCAGCCGAACCGGGACAGGGGCAGATACGCAGTATTTT. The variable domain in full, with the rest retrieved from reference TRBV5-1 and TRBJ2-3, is KAGVTQTPRYLIKTRGQQVTLSCSPISGHRSVSWYQQTPGQGLQFLFEYFSETQRNKGNFPGRFSGRQFSNSRSEMNVSTLELGDSALYLCASRTGTGADTQYFGPGTRLTVL.

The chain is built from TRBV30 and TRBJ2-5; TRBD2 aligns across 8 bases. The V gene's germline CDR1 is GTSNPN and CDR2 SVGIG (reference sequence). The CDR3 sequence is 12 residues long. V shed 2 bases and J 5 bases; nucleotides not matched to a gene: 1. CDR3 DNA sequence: TGTGCCTGGAGTCGCGGGGGGGAGACCCAGTACTTC. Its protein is CAWSRGGETQYF.

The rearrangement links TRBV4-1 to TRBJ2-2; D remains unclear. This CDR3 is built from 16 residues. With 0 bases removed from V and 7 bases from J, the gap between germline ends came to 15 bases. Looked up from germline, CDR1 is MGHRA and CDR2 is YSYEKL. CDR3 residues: CASSQEYPGLGGELFF. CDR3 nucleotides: TGCGCCAGCAGCCAAGAATATCCAGGATTAGGCGGGGAGCTGTTTTTT.

CDR3 bases: TGTGCCAGCAGTTTGCAGGGCGCACTGAACACTGAAGCTTTCTTT. This translates into CASSLQGALNTEAFF. The chain links TRBV27 to TRBJ1-1; D may be TRBD1 (5 bases). V lost 3 bases and J lost 0, with 11 bases in between. The CDR3 consists of 15 residues. CDR1 is MNHEY, CDR2 SMNVEV, per germline (reference sequence).

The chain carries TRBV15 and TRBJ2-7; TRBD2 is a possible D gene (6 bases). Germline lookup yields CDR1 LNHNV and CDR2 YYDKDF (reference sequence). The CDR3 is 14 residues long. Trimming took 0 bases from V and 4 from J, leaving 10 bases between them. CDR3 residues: CATSREKGRYEQYF. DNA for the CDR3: TGTGCCACCAGCAGAGAGAAGGGGAGGTACGAGCAGTACTTC. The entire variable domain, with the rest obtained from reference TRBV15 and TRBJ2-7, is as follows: DAMVIQNPRYQVTQFGKPVTLSCSQTLNHNVMYWYQQKSSQAPKLLFHYYDKDFNNEADTPDNFQSRRPNTSFCFLDIRSPGLGDTAMYLCATSREKGRYEQYFGPGTRLTVT.

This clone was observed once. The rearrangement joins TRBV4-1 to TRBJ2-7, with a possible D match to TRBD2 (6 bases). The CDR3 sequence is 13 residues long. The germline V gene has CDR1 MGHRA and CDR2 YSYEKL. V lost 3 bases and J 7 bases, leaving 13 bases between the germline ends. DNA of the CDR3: TGCGCCAGCAGCCAGGCCGCGGGGTGGGAGCAGTACGTC. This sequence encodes CASSQAAGWEQYV.

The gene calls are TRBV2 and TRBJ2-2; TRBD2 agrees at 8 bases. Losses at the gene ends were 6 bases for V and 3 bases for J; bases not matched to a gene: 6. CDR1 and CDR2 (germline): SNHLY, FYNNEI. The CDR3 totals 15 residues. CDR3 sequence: CASSGGAADTGELFF. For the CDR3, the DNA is TGTGCCAGCAGCGGGGGGGCCGCGGACACCGGGGAGCTGTTTTTT.

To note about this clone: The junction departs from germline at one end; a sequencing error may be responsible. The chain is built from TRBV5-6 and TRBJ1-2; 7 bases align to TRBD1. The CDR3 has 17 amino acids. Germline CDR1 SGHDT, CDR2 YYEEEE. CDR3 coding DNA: TGTGCCAGCAACTTGGCGGGACAGACCCACCCTCGCTATGGCTACACCTTC. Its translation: CASNLAGQTHPRYGYTF.

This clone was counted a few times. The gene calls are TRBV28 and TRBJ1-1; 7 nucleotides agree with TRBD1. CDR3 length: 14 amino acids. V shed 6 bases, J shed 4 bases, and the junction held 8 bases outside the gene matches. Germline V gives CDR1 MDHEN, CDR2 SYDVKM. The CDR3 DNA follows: TGTGCCAGCAGACCAGGACAGGCGGTCACTGAAGCTTTCTTT. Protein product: CASRPGQAVTEAFF.

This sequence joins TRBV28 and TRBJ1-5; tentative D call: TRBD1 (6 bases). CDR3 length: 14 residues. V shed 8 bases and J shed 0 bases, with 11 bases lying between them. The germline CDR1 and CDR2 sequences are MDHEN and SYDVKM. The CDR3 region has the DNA TGTGCCAGCCACTGGACAGATAGCAATCAGCCCCAGCATTTT. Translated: CASHWTDSNQPQHF.

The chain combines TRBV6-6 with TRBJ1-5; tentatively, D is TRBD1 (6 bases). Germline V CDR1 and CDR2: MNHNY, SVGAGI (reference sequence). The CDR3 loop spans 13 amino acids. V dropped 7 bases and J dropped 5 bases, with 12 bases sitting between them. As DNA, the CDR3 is TGTGCCAGCAAAACAGGGATGGATCAGCCCCAGCATTTT. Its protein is CASKTGMDQPQHF.

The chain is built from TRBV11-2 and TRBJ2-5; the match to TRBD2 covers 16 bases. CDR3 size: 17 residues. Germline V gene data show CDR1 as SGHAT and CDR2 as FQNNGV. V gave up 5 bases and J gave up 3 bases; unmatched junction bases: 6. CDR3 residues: CASSPGLAGGPEETQYF. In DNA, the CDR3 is TGTGCCAGCAGCCCGGGACTAGCGGGAGGGCCGGAAGAGACCCAGTACTTC.

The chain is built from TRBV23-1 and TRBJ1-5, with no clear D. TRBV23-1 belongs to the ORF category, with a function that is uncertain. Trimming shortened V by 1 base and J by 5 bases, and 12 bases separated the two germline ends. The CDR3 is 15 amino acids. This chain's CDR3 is CASSQFVQVDQPQHF. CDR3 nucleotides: TGCGCCAGCAGTCAATTTGTCCAGGTCGATCAGCCCCAGCATTTT.

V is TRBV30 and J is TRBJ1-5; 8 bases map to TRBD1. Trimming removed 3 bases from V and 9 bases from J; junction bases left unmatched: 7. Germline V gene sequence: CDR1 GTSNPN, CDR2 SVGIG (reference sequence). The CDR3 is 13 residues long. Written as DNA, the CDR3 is TGTGCCTGGAGCCGGACAGGGAGCGGGCCCCAGCATTTT. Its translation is CAWSRTGSGPQHF.

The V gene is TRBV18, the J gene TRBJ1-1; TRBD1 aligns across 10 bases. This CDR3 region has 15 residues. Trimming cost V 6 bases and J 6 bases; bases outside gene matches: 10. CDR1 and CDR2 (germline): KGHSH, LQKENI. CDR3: CASSLGQGYSAEAFF. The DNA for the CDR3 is TGTGCCAGCTCTTTGGGACAGGGGTACTCGGCTGAAGCTTTCTTT.

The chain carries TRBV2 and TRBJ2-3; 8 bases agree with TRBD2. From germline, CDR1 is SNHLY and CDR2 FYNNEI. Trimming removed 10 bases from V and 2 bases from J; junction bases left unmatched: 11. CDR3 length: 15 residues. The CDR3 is CATRSAGAYTDTQYF. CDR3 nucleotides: TGTGCCACCCGATCAGCGGGGGCCTACACAGATACGCAGTATTTT.

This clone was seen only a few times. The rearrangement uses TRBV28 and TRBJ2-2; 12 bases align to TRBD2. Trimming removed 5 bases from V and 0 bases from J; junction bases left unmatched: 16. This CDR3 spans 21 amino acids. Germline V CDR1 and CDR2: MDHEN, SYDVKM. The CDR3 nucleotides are TGTGCCAGCAGTCCAGGAGGCAGACTAGCGGGGGACGACGCGAACACCGGGGAGCTGTTTTTT. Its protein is CASSPGGRLAGDDANTGELFF.

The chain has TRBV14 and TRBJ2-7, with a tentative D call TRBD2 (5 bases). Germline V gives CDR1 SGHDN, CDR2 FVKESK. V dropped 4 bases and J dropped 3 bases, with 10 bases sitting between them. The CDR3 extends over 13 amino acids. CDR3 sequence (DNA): TGTGCCAGCAGCCGGATCCGGGGCTACGAGCAGTACTTC. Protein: CASSRIRGYEQYF.

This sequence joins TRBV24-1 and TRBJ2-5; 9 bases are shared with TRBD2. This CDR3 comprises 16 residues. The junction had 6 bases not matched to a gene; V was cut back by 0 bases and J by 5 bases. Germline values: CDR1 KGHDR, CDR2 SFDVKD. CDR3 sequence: CATSDLLGGRVETQYF. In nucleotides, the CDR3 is TGTGCCACCAGTGATTTGCTTGGCGGGAGGGTGGAGACCCAGTACTTC.

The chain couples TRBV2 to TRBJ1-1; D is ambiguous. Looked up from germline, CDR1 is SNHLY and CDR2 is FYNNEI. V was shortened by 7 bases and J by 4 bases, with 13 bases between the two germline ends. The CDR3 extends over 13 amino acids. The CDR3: CASKEDLVTEAFF. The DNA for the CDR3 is TGTGCCAGCAAGGAGGATTTGGTCACTGAAGCTTTCTTT.